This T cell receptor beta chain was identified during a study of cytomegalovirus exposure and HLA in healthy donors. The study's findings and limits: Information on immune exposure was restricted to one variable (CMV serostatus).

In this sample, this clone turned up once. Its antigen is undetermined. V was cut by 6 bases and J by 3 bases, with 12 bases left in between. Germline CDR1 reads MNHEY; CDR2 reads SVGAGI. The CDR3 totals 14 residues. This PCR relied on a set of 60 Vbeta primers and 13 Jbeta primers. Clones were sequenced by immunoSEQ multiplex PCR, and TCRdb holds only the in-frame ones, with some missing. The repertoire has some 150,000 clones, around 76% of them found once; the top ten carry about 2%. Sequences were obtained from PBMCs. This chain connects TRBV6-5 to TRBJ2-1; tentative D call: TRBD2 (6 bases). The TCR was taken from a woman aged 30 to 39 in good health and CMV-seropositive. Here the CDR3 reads CASSSTRFYNEQFF. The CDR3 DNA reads TGTGCCAGCAGCTCGACTAGATTCTACAATGAGCAGTTCTTC.